A single sample is the source of the 19 T cell receptor beta chains below, sequenced in a study of blood T cell repertoires in COVID-19. Method: immunoSEQ multiplex PCR; TCRdb's copy keeps in-frame clones and lacks some. The repertoire holds 250,000 to 300,000 clones, with approximately 89% as singletons. The sample was peripheral blood. These receptors came from a woman aged 30 to 39 with COVID-19, enrolled during active disease.

The J gene is TRBJ1-4, the V gene TRBV5-1; maybe TRBD1 (6 bases). Trimming stripped 4 bases from V and 2 bases from J, with 24 bases between. Germline loops: CDR1 SGHRS, CDR2 YFSETQ. There are 19 residues in the CDR3. CDR3 amino acids: CASSGGSPGQTPTNEKLFF. The DNA for the CDR3 is TGCGCCAGCAGCGGAGGATCCCCGGGACAAACACCGACTAATGAAAAACTGTTTTTT.

The chain carries TRBV27 and TRBJ2-1; 12 bases fit TRBD2. This CDR3 region has 20 residues. V lost 8 bases to trimming and J lost 9 bases; unmatched junction nucleotides: 26. CDR1 and CDR2 from the germline V gene are MNHEY and SMNVEV (reference sequence). The CDR3 nucleotides read TGTGCCAGCCGCAGTTTAAAGGACTCCTCGACTAGCGGGGGACGGGTTGAGCAGTTCTTC. The encoded protein is CASRSLKDSSTSGGRVEQFF.

The chain has TRBV18 and TRBJ1-1; tentatively, D is TRBD1 (6 bases). V shed 3 bases and J shed 6 bases, with 20 bases lying between them. This CDR3 is built from 16 residues. Germline CDR1 KGHSH, CDR2 LQKENI. The DNA of the CDR3 is TGTGCCAGCTCACCGGAAGCAGGGGCCCTTAGGCCTGAAGCTTTCTTT. It specifies CASSPEAGALRPEAFF.

CDR3 sequence (DNA): TGTGCCAGCAGCAAATCGATCAGGGAAGTGGGTGTTAGGAACACTGAAGCTTTCTTT. Protein: CASSKSIREVGVRNTEAFF. The chain couples TRBV7-2 to TRBJ1-1; possible D gene TRBD1, 5 bases. Germline values: CDR1 SGHTA, CDR2 FQGNSA. V shed 5 bases and J shed 1 base, with 26 bases lying between them. This CDR3 contains 19 residues.

This sequence joins TRBV6-4 and TRBJ2-2; 11 bases match TRBD1. This CDR3 is built from 16 residues. The junction had 6 bases not matched to a gene; V was cut back by 5 bases and J by 4 bases. The germline V gene has CDR1 MRHNA and CDR2 SNTAGT. The CDR3 sequence: CASSLGQGAGTGELFF. Written as DNA, the CDR3 is TGTGCCAGCAGTCTTGGACAGGGGGCAGGCACCGGGGAGCTGTTTTTT.

The chain links TRBV14 to TRBJ2-1; no definite D call. The germline CDR1 and CDR2 sequences are SGHDN and FVKESK. The length of the CDR3 is 12 residues. The V gene lost 1 base and the J gene lost 14 bases, with 12 bases spanning the gap. CDR3 loop: CASSQGGPNEFF. The DNA for the CDR3 is TGTGCCAGCAGCCAAGGAGGTCCCAACGAGTTCTTC.

The chain uses TRBV27 and TRBJ1-5, with 8 positions matching TRBD1. V shed 2 bases and J 7 bases; nucleotides not matched to a gene: 4. The CDR3 covers 14 residues. CDR1 MNHEY and CDR2 SMNVEV come from the germline V gene (reference sequence). The DNA for the CDR3 is TGTGCCAGCAGTTTAGGGACAGGTAGACAGCCCCAGCATTTT. Residues: CASSLGTGRQPQHF.

This clone is a singleton in its sample. This sequence joins TRBV7-2 and TRBJ2-7; 8 bases fit TRBD1. CDR1 and CDR2 (germline): SGHTA, FQGNSA. V shed 1 base and J 3 bases; nucleotides not matched to a gene: 5. This CDR3 region has 15 residues. The CDR3 loop is CASSLGQGLIYEQYF. CDR3 in DNA: TGTGCCAGCAGCTTAGGACAGGGGCTAATCTACGAGCAGTACTTC.

The J gene is TRBJ1-1, the V gene TRBV6-6; D not certain. The germline V gene has CDR1 MNHNY and CDR2 SVGAGI (reference sequence). The length of the CDR3 is 12 residues. V shed 2 bases and J shed 1 base, with 2 bases lying between them. The CDR3 DNA sequence: TGTGCCAGCAGTTACCGGAACACTGAAGCTTTCTTT. It specifies CASSYRNTEAFF.

This chain joins TRBV24-1 and TRBJ2-7, with D possibly matching TRBD1 (5 bases). CDR1 is KGHDR, CDR2 SFDVKD, per germline. This CDR3 is 18 amino acids long. V lost 1 base, J lost 1 base, and 19 bases lay in between. This chain's CDR3 is CATSDFGHYKGISYEQYF. The CDR3 DNA reads as TGTGCCACCAGTGATTTCGGACATTACAAGGGGATTTCCTACGAGCAGTACTTC.

The genes are TRBV28 and TRBJ1-5; 9 nucleotides match TRBD1. The V gene end was trimmed by 6 bases and the J gene end by 5 bases; junction bases not matched to a gene: 8. The germline V gene has CDR1 MDHEN and CDR2 SYDVKM. The CDR3 extends over 15 amino acids. The CDR3, as DNA: TGTGCCAGCAGGACGACAGGGGGTTCGGATCAGCCCCAGCATTTT. Protein product: CASRTTGGSDQPQHF.

V gene TRBV13 combines with J gene TRBJ2-1; no clear D. Germline values: CDR1 PRHDT, CDR2 FYEKMQ (reference sequence). V was shortened by 4 bases and J by 6 bases, with 7 bases between the two germline ends. This CDR3 is 12 amino acids long. As DNA, the CDR3 is TGTGCCAGCAGCTCACGAGGCAATGAGCAGTTCTTC. Encoded protein: CASSSRGNEQFF.

The chain carries TRBV5-1 and TRBJ2-2; D is perhaps TRBD2 (6 bases). The CDR3 runs 12 residues. CDR1 is SGHRS and CDR2 is YFSETQ in the germline V gene. As DNA, the CDR3 is TGCGTTTCCGGGGGATCCATCGGGGAGCTGTTTTTT. Its protein is CVSGGSIGELFF.

This clone occurred many times. For the CDR3, the DNA is TGTGCCAGCAGTGGAAGGGGGGGAAGTATGGACACCGGGGAGCTGTTTTTT. The encoded protein is CASSGRGGSMDTGELFF. The rearrangement joins TRBV25-1 to TRBJ2-2, with a tentative D call TRBD2 (7 bases). Deletions cut 4 bases from V and 3 bases from J, with 18 bases between. There are 17 residues in the CDR3. Germline V lookup: CDR1 MGHDK, CDR2 SYGVNS.

The chain recombines TRBV6-5 with TRBJ2-2, with TRBD1 matching 7 bases. J was trimmed by 5 bases and V by 6 bases; bases with no gene match: 6. The CDR3 has 14 amino acids. The germline V gene encodes CDR1 MNHEY and CDR2 SVGAGI. The CDR3, as DNA: TGTGCCAGCAGAGACAGGGTCTCGACCGGGGAGCTGTTTTTT. This encodes CASRDRVSTGELFF.

This sequence joins TRBV30 and TRBJ1-6; D is unresolved. There are 12 residues in the CDR3. The germline V gene has CDR1 GTSNPN and CDR2 SVGIG (reference sequence). The V end was cut by 1 base, the J end by 5 bases, with 3 bases between. The CDR3 region is CAWSADNSPLHF. The CDR3 coding sequence is TGTGCCTGGAGTGCAGATAATTCACCCCTCCACTTT. The full variable domain, completed using reference TRBV30 and TRBJ1-6, is SQTIHQWPATLVQPVGSPLSLECTVEGTSNPNLYWYRQAAGRGLQLLFYSVGIGQISSEVPQNLSASRPQDRQFILSSKKLLLSDSGFYLCAWSADNSPLHFGNGTRLTVT.

There are a few counts of this clone. This rearrangement joins TRBV29-1 to TRBJ1-1, with 7 nucleotides matching TRBD1. With V trimmed by 0 bases and J by 10 bases, 8 bases remained unmatched. Germline-derived CDR1 and CDR2 are SQVTM and ANQGSEA. The CDR3 sequence is 13 residues long. Here the CDR3 DNA reads TGCAGCGTTGAAGAAGGGGGCGCGGGTGGAGCTTTCTTT. This gives the protein CSVEEGGAGGAFF.

This chain links TRBV29-1 with TRBJ2-3; a weak D match, TRBD1 (6 bases). Trimming stripped 4 bases from V and 3 bases from J, with 11 bases between. This CDR3 has 13 residues. CDR1 and CDR2 from the germline V gene are SQVTM and ANQGSEA. CDR3 amino acids: CSVGGRQTDTQYF. CDR3 in DNA: TGCAGCGTTGGGGGGCGACAAACAGATACGCAGTATTTT.

This chain connects TRBV4-2 to TRBJ1-1; D unresolved. The CDR3 runs to 14 residues. From germline, CDR1 is LGHNA and CDR2 YNFKEQ. Deletions cut 3 bases from V and 4 bases from J, with 12 bases between. The CDR3 protein is CASSQDDRGTEAFF. In DNA form, the CDR3 reads TGTGCCAGCAGCCAGGATGACCGCGGCACTGAAGCTTTCTTT.